This TCR beta chain was captured in a study of control samples from healthy donors and cancer patients. The data were produced by immunoSEQ multiplex PCR, yet TCRdb's version contains in-frame clones alone and is incomplete. The table lists 90,000 to 95,000 clones, 85% of them singletons, with around 20% in the top ten. Germline CDR1 reads LGHDT; CDR2 reads YNNKEL (reference sequence). V was shortened by 4 bases and J by 10 bases, with 8 bases between the two germline ends. The CDR3 covers 12 residues. This clone was observed once. The sequenced sample was blood. The chain combines TRBV3-1 (or the pseudogene TRBV3-2) with TRBJ1-6; D gene uncertain. The sequence came from a man aged 30 to 45 in good health. CDR3 residues: CASSRDHSPLHF. CDR3 DNA: TGTGCCAGCAGCCGAGACCACTCACCCCTCCACTTT.